One T cell receptor beta chain is described in this entry. Its antigen remains unknown. The V segment lost 4 bases and the J segment 8 bases; nucleotides outside the gene matches: 13. This CDR3 has 16 amino acids. The V gene's germline CDR1 is MNHEY and CDR2 SVGEGT. The data stem from a study of T cell responses to AZD1222 COVID-19 vaccine. Across the study: Doses given second, at about 4 or about 12 weeks, were pooled. Findings of the study overall: There were repertoire samples only from the period after the peak T cell response. Of the AZD1222 recipients, only five to seven were seropositive at baseline.

Measured with immunoSEQ multiplex PCR; TCRdb has only the in-frame clones, and not every one. The sample gives approximately 100,000 clones, roughly 90% of which show up once; 1% to 1.5% is in the top ten. This chain connects TRBV6-2 or TRBV6-3 to TRBJ1-4; 7 bases map to TRBD1. This sequence originates from an adult in good health. This sample comprised peripheral blood, obtained on day 0 of AZD1222 vaccination. This CDR3 reads CASSSPGTVNREKLFF. The CDR3 DNA reads as TGTGCCAGCAGTTCCCCCGGGACAGTGAATCGGGAAAAACTGTTTTTT.